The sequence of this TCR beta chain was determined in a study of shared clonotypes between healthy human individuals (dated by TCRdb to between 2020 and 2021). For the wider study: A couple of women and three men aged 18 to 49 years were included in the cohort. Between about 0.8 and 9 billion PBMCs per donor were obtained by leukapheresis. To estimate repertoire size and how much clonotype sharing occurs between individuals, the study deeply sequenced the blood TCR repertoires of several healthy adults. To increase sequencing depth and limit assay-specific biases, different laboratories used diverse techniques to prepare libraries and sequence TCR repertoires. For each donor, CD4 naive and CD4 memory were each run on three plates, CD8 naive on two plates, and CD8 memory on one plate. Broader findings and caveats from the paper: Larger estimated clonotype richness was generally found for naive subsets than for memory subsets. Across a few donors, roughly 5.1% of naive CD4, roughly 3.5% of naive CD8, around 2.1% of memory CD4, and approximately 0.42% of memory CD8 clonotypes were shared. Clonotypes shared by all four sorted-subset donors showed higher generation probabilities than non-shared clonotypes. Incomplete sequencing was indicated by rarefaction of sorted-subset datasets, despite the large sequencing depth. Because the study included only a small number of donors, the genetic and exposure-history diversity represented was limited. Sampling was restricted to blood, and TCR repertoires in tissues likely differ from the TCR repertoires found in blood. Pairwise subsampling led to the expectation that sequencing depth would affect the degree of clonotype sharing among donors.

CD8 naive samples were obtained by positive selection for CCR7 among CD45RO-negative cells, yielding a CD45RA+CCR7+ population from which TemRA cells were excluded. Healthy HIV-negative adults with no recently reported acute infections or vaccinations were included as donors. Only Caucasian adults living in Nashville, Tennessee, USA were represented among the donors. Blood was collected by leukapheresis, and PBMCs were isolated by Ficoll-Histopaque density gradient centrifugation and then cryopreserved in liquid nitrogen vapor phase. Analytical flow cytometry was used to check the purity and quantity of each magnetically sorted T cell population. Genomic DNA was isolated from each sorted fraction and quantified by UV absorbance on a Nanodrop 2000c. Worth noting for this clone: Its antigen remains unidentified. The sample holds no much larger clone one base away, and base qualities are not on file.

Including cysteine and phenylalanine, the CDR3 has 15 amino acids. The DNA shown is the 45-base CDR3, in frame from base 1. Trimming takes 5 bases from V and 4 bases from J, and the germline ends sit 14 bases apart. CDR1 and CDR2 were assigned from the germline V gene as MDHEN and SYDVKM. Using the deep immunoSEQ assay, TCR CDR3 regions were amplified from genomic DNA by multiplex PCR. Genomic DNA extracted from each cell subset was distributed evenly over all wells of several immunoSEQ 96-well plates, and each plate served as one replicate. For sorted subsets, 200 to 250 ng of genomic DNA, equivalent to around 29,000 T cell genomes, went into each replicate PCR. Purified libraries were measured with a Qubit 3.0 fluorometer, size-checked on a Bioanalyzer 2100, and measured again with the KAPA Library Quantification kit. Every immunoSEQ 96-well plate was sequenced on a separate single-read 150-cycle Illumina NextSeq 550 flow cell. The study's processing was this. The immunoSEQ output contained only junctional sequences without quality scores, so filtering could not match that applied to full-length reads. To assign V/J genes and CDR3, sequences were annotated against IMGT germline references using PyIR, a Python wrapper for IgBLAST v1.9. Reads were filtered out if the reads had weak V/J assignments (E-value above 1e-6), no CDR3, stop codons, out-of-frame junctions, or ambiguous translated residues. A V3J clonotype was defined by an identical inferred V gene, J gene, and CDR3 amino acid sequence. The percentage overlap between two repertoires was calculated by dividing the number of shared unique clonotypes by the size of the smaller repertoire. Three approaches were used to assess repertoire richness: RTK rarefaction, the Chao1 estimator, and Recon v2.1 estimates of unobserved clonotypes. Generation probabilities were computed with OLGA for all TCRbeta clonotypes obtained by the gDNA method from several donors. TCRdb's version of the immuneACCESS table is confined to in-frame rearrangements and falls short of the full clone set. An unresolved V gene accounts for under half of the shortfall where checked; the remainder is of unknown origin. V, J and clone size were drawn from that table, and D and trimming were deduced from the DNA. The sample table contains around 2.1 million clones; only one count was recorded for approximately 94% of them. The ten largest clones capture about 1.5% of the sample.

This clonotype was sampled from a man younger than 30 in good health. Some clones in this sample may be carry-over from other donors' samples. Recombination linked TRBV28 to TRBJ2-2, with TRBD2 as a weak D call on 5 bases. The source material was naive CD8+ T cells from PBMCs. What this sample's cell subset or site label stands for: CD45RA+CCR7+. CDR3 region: CASSPSREGTGELFF. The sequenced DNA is TGTGCCAGCAGTCCTTCAAGAGAGGGCACCGGGGAGCTGTTTTTT.